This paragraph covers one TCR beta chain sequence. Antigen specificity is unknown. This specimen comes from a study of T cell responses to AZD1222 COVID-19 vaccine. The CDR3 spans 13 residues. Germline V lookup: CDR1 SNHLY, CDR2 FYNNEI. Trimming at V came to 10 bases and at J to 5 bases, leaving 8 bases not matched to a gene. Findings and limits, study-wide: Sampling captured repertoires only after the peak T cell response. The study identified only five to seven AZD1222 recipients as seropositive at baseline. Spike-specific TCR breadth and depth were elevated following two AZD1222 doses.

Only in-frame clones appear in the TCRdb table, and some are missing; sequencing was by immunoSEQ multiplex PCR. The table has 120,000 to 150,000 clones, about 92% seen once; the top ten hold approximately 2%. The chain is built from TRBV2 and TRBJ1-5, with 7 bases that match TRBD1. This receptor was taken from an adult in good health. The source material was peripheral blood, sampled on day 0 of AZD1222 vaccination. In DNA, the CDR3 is TGTGCCACCTCCGGGACAGAGTATCAGCCCCAGCATTTT. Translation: CATSGTEYQPQHF.